Below, one TCR beta chain is given with its context. Its cognate antigen is unknown. Thawed PBMCs were FACS-sorted into unstimulated CD4+CD25+CD127- regulatory T cells, CD4+CD25- non-regulatory cells, CD4 and CD8 cells. The germline V gene has CDR1 MNHEY and CDR2 SMNVEV (reference sequence). The CDR3 is made up of 14 amino acids. V dropped 5 bases and J dropped 5 bases, with 15 bases sitting between them. This specimen comes from a study of Tregs in tolerant kidney transplant recipients. Broader study findings: Findings come from small patient numbers and require larger validation. Biological reproducibility was not directly addressed, but technical replication error appeared minimal. Tregs expanded with activated donor B cells seemed most donor-specific.

Profiled with immunoSEQ multiplex PCR; TCRdb holds only in-frame clones, not every one. The table shows 85,000 to 90,000 clones, with roughly 92% occurring only once. The chain recombines TRBV27 with TRBJ1-2; tentatively, D is TRBD1 (6 bases). This clonotype was obtained from a human donor in good health. Sequencing was performed on CD8+ T cells from blood. In nucleotides, the CDR3 is TGTGCCAGCAGTCAACAGGGTCATTCTTATGGCTACACCTTC. Residues: CASSQQGHSYGYTF.